Shown below are 8 T cell receptor beta chains from a single sample sequenced in a study of T cells after yellow fever vaccination. MiXCR, applied by TCRdb to the 5' RACE reads, yields one record per CDR3 protein. There are over 200,000 distinct CDR3 sequences in the sample; around 6.7% occur only once, and 0.8% to 1.2% lies in the top ten. The source material was CD4+ T cells sorted from PBMCs, sampled on the day of the yellow fever booster vaccination. The source of these receptors is a man aged 25-45 years who received the YFV17D yellow fever vaccine.

This clonotype was recorded at least ten times. The CDR3 sequence is CQAGERFNEQFF. The CDR3 bases are TGTCAAGCGGGTGAAAGATTCAATGAGCAGTTCTTC. V gene TRBV6-6 combines with J gene TRBJ2-1, with D perhaps matching TRBD2 (6 bases). The CDR3 contains 12 residues. Germline V gives CDR1 MNHNY, CDR2 SVGAGI (reference sequence).

V and J are TRBV27 and TRBJ1-4; D call uncertain. Germline assignment: CDR1 MNHEY and CDR2 SMNVEV (reference sequence). The CDR3 runs to 14 residues. V gave up 0 bases and J gave up 10 bases, with 12 bases separating them. CDR3 sequence reads: CASSLSTRRGKLFF. The CDR3 DNA follows: TGTGCCAGCAGTTTATCCACCCGACGAGGAAAACTGTTTTTT.

This clonotype occurred many times. The chain uses TRBV5-1 and TRBJ2-5; D is perhaps TRBD2 (6 bases). CDR3 length: 14 amino acids. Trimming left V 3 bases short and J 0 bases short, with 9 bases between. Germline CDR1 is SGHRS and CDR2 is YFSETQ. The CDR3 DNA sequence: TGCGCCAGCAGCTCGGGGACTTACCAAGAGACCCAGTACTTC. Its translation: CASSSGTYQETQYF.

This chain connects TRBV9 to TRBJ2-1; 9 positions agree with TRBD2. CDR3 length: 17 residues. Trimming cost V 3 bases and J 0 bases; bases outside gene matches: 7. Germline CDR1 reads SGDLS; CDR2 reads YYNGEE. The CDR3 region is CASSERTSASSYNEQFF. In DNA, the CDR3 is TGTGCCAGCAGCGAACGGACTAGCGCTAGCTCCTACAATGAGCAGTTCTTC.

This clonotype was picked up many times. This rearrangement joins TRBV6-5 to TRBJ1-1; D is unclear. CDR1 MNHEY and CDR2 SVGAGI come from the germline V gene. V gave up 0 bases and J gave up 2 bases, with 10 bases separating them. The length of the CDR3 is 15 residues. This chain's CDR3 is CASSYSSRGNTEAFF. The DNA for the CDR3 is TGTGCCAGCAGTTACTCCTCGCGGGGAAACACTGAAGCTTTCTTT.

This clonotype turned up a few times. This sequence joins TRBV7-2 and TRBJ2-7, with a possible D match to TRBD2 (5 bases). The ends were cut back, 3 bases at V and 0 bases at J, with 18 bases in the middle. This CDR3 has 17 residues. The germline gives CDR1 SGHTA, CDR2 FQGNSA. This CDR3 reads CASSFKEYSASSYEQYF. The CDR3 DNA follows: TGTGCCAGCAGCTTTAAGGAATATAGCGCTAGCTCCTACGAGCAGTACTTC.

This clonotype was observed at least ten times. V is TRBV11-2 and J is TRBJ2-3, with D hard to call. Trimming pared 2 bases from V and 2 bases from J, leaving 20 bases between. Germline lookup yields CDR1 SGHAT and CDR2 FQNNGV. This CDR3 region has 18 residues. The CDR3 nucleotides read TGTGCCAGCAGCTTAAACCTTGCGGATCCAACTTACACAGATACGCAGTATTTT. It yields the protein CASSLNLADPTYTDTQYF.

This clonotype has a handful of counts. V and J are TRBV7-2 and TRBJ2-5; 11 bases match TRBD2. The length of the CDR3 is 16 residues. Germline-derived CDR1 and CDR2 are SGHTA and FQGNSA. V shed 1 base, J shed 5 bases, and the junction held 6 bases outside the gene matches. CDR3 region: CASSLVTSGGGETQYF. CDR3 nucleotides: TGTGCCAGCAGCTTAGTCACTAGCGGGGGCGGGGAGACCCAGTACTTC.